This is a list of T cell receptor beta chains from one sample in a study of control samples from healthy donors and cancer patients. Profiled with immunoSEQ multiplex PCR; TCRdb holds only in-frame clones, not every one. The sample table includes under 200,000 clones. The source material was blood. Source of these receptors: a woman aged 25-40 years in good health. Both conserved end residues are part of each CDR3. Fields, in order: J gene, V gene, D gene, CDR3 protein, CDR3 DNA. A D gene is named only where the DNA matches it firmly.

TRBJ1-1 | TRBV5-1 | . | CASSLAPGNTEAFF | TGCGCCAGCAGCTTGGCCCCAGGGAACACTGAAGCTTTCTTT
TRBJ2-7 | TRBV2 | TRBD2 | CASSEAGGRYEQYF | TGTGCCAGCAGTGAAGCGGGAGGGAGGTACGAGCAGTACTTC
TRBJ1-5 | TRBV5-1 | . | CASSLGAGRNQPQHF | TGCGCCAGCAGCTTGGGTGCAGGGAGGAATCAGCCCCAGCATTTT
TRBJ2-1 | TRBV18 | . | CASSKTGTPTVNEQFF | TGTGCCAGCTCAAAAACCGGGACTCCGACCGTCAATGAGCAGTTCTTC
TRBJ1-3 | TRBV11-2 | . | CASSLVGSPGNTIYF | TGTGCCAGCAGCTTAGTTGGGAGTCCTGGAAACACCATATATTTT
TRBJ1-5 | TRBV19 | . | CASSRGLEGNQPQHF | TGTGCCAGTTCCAGGGGTTTGGAGGGCAATCAGCCCCAGCATTTT
TRBJ1-2 | TRBV5-6 | . | CASSLIGQPFIANYGYTF | TGTGCCAGCAGCTTGATAGGACAGCCTTTTATAGCTAACTATGGCTACACCTTC
TRBJ1-2 | TRBV5-1 | . | CASSRDVLYGYTF | TGCGCCAGCAGCCGGGACGTCCTATATGGCTACACCTTC
TRBJ1-1 | TRBV19 | TRBD1 | CASSAGQGVTEAFF | TGTGCCAGTAGTGCGGGACAGGGAGTTACTGAAGCTTTCTTT
TRBJ2-3 | TRBV19 | . | CASNIWAGAPDTQYF | TGTGCCAGCAATATCTGGGCGGGGGCCCCAGATACGCAGTATTTT
TRBJ1-2 | TRBV3-1/TRBV3-2 | . | CASSQDHGTYGYTF | TGTGCCAGCAGCCAAGACCACGGGACCTATGGCTACACCTTC
TRBJ1-5 | TRBV12-3/TRBV12-4 | . | CASSDYSNQPQHF | TGTGCCAGCAGTGATTATAGCAATCAGCCCCAGCATTTT
TRBJ2-5 | TRBV28 | . | CASSLMWGTQYF | TGTGCCAGCAGTTTAATGTGGGGGACCCAGTACTTC
TRBJ2-7 | TRBV9 | TRBD2 | CASSGRLAGGPYEQYF | TGTGCCAGCAGCGGACGACTAGCGGGGGGACCCTACGAGCAGTACTTC
TRBJ2-1 | TRBV4-1 | . | CASSGSTNEQFF | TGCGCCAGCAGCGGGTCCACCAATGAGCAGTTCTTC
TRBJ2-1 | TRBV6-2/TRBV6-3 | . | CASSYLGREQFF | TGTGCCAGCAGTTATTTGGGTCGCGAGCAGTTCTTC
TRBJ2-3 | TRBV7-9 | TRBD1 | CASTRDRGFGTDTQYF | TGTGCCAGCACCAGGGACAGGGGTTTCGGCACAGATACGCAGTATTTT
TRBJ2-7 | TRBV6-5 | . | CASSQGWAGSYEQYF | TGTGCCAGCAGTCAGGGGTGGGCGGGCTCCTACGAGCAGTACTTC
TRBJ1-6 | TRBV28 | . | CASSQNSYNSPLHF | TGTGCCAGCAGTCAGAACTCCTATAATTCACCCCTCCACTTT
TRBJ1-4 | TRBV15 | . | CATSNLLAANEKLFF | TGTGCCACCAGCAACCTGCTTGCGGCTAATGAAAAACTGTTTTTT
TRBJ2-7 | TRBV4-1 | TRBD2 | CASSLAVAGLSYEQYF | TGCGCCAGCAGCCTTGCTGTAGCGGGGCTCTCCTACGAGCAGTACTTC
TRBJ2-7 | TRBV7-9 | . | CASSLRDPSTGEQYF | TGTGCCAGCAGCTTACGGGACCCCTCTACGGGGGAGCAGTACTTC